This T cell receptor (beta chain) was identified during a study of shared clonotypes between healthy human individuals (dated by TCRdb to the early 2020s). As for the study more broadly: Three men and a couple of women, aged 18 to 49 years, made up the cohort. Leukapheresis yielded between about 0.9 and 9.5 billion PBMCs per donor. For each donor, CD4 naive and CD4 memory were each given three plates, CD8 naive was given two plates, and CD8 memory was given one plate. To estimate repertoire size and how much clonotypes are shared between individuals, the study performed deep sequencing of blood TCR repertoires from roughly five healthy adults. To increase sequencing depth and limit assay-specific biases, different laboratories used diverse techniques to prepare libraries and sequence TCR repertoires.

Using the deep immunoSEQ assay, multiplex PCR amplified TCR CDR3 regions from genomic DNA. For each cell subset, the extracted genomic DNA was distributed evenly across all wells of several immunoSEQ 96-well plates, and each plate served as one replicate. For sorted subsets, each replicate PCR was loaded with approximately 190 ng genomic DNA, equivalent to 32,000 or so T cell genomes. Purified libraries were measured with a Qubit 3.0 fluorometer, size-checked on a Bioanalyzer 2100, and measured again with the KAPA Library Quantification kit. A separate single-read 150-cycle Illumina NextSeq 550 flow cell was used to sequence each immunoSEQ 96-well plate. On the authors' methods: Because the immunoSEQ output included only junctional sequences and no quality scores, the filtering could not be the same as the filtering used for full-length reads. Sequences were annotated with PyIR, a Python wrapper for IgBLAST v1.9, using IMGT germline references to assign V/J genes and CDR3. Reads were removed for weak V/J assignments (E-value above 1e-6), missing CDR3, stop codons, out-of-frame junctions, or ambiguous translated residues. V3J clonotypes were defined as sequences sharing the same inferred V gene, J gene, and CDR3 amino acid sequence. Percentage overlap between repertoires was calculated by dividing the number of shared unique clonotypes by the size of the smaller repertoire. Three approaches were used to assess repertoire richness: RTK rarefaction, the Chao1 estimator, and Recon v2.1 estimates of unobserved clonotypes. For all TCRbeta clonotypes obtained by the gDNA method from a few donors, generation probabilities were computed with OLGA. What TCRdb holds here is the immuneACCESS table cut down to in-frame rearrangements. Part of the clones is not present; checked against another copy, under half of the missing clones reflect an unresolved V gene, and the others are unexplained. Clonal size and the V and J genes are those of that table, whereas D and trimming came from the DNA. The sample includes 950,000 to 1,100,000 clones, with 65% to 75% observed a single time. The ten largest clones add up to over 1.3% of the sample.

Via the germline V gene, CDR1 is SGDLS and CDR2 YYNGEE. The germline V end is reduced by 6 bases and the J end by 5 bases; junction bases left unmatched: 11. Spanning cysteine to phenylalanine, the CDR3 consists of 16 amino acids. Only the CDR3 DNA is retained, 48 bases long and in frame from the first base. Points on this clone: Its antigen specificity is not known. There are no base qualities to consult, and no much larger clone falls within one base.

Overall results and qualifications from the work: Compared with non-shared clonotypes, clonotypes shared by all four sorted-subset donors had higher generation probabilities. Sampling was restricted to blood, and TCR repertoires in tissues likely differ from the TCR repertoires found in blood. Based on pairwise subsampling, the degree of clonotype sharing among donors was expected to be affected by sequencing depth. Sharing across a few donors was observed for approximately 5% of naive CD4, less than 4% of naive CD8, about 2.3% of memory CD4, and roughly 0.4% of memory CD8 clonotypes. Estimated clonotype richness was generally larger for naive than for memory subsets. The small number of donors limited the genetic and exposure-history diversity represented. Even with the large sequencing depth, rarefaction of the sorted-subset datasets indicated that sequencing was incomplete.

The donors were healthy, HIV-negative adults with no recently reported acute infections or vaccinations. Every donor was a Caucasian adult living in Nashville, Tennessee, USA. CD4+ T cells were enriched by magnetic negative selection, after which naive cells were positively selected on CD45RA and the negative fraction was taken as the memory subset. Blood was collected by leukapheresis, and PBMCs were isolated by Ficoll-Histopaque density gradient centrifugation and then cryopreserved in liquid nitrogen vapor phase. Purity and quantity of every magnetically sorted T cell population were checked by analytical flow cytometry. From each sorted fraction, genomic DNA was isolated and quantified by UV absorbance on a Nanodrop 2000c.

Sample: memory CD4+ T cells sorted from blood. According to the study, the label for this sample's cell subset or site signals: CD45RA-negative fraction. The clonotype originates from a man younger than 30 in good health. The V and J genes are TRBV9 and TRBJ2-3, with 11 central nucleotides matching TRBD2. The CDR3 protein sequence reads: CASTPSSGGAGDTQYF. Read as DNA, the sequence is TGTGCCAGCACCCCGAGTAGCGGGGGGGCGGGAGATACGCAGTATTTT.